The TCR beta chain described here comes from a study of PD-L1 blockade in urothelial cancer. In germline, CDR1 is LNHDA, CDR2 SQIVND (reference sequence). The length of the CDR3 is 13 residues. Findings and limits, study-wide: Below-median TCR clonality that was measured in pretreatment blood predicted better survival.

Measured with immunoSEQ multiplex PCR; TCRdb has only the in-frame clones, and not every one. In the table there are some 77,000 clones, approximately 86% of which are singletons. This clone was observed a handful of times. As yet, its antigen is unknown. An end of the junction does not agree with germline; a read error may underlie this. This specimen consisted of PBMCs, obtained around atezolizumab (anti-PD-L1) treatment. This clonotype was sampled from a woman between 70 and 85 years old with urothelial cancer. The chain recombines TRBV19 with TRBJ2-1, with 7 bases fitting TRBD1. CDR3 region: CASSLDRDNEQFF. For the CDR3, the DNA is TGTGCCAGTAGTTTAGACAGGGACAATGAGCAGTTCTTC.